The rows below give T cell receptor beta chains drawn from one sample of a study of T-cell reconstitution after alpha-beta-depleted transplantation in children. TCRdb processed the PCR reads anew with MiXCR; each CDR3 protein has one entry. The sample carries 700,000 or so distinct CDR3 sequences, 13% recorded once. The sample consisted of PBMCs, taken before TCRalphabeta/CD19-depleted stem cell transplant. All receptors come from a girl aged 2-10 years with congenital amegakaryocytic thrombocytopenia, due to receive a stem cell transplant. Both conserved end residues are part of each CDR3. D genes are given only for firm matches. The size of a clone is reported for some rows only, either as once, few or many, or as a class for expanded clones.

>TRBJ2-1|TRBV30|.|few
CAWSVGLFGGEQFF
TGTGCCTGGAGTGTAGGGCTCTTTGGGGGTGAGCAGTTCTTC
>TRBJ2-3|TRBV7-8|TRBD2|many
CASSPGLAGAIVFTDTQYF
TGTGCCAGCAGCCCGGGACTAGCGGGAGCTATCGTATTCACAGATACGCAGTATTTT
>TRBJ2-2|TRBV12-3/TRBV12-4|TRBD1|many
CASSRQGTNTGELFF
TGTGCCAGCAGTCGACAGGGGACGAACACCGGGGAGCTGTTTTTT
>TRBJ2-1|TRBV20-1|TRBD2|.
CSASRVSGTSPWFF
TGCAGTGCTAGTAGGGTGAGCGGGACTAGCCCCTGGTTCTTC
>TRBJ2-7|TRBV6-5|.|few
CASSYLGVRADEQYF
TGTGCCAGCAGTTACTTGGGGGTAAGGGCTGACGAGCAGTACTTC
>TRBJ2-5|TRBV20-1|.|many
CSANHGTVQETQYF
TGCAGTGCAAACCACGGGACTGTCCAAGAGACCCAGTACTTC
>TRBJ2-2|TRBV5-1|TRBD2|many
CASSFQLTSPDPGELFF
TGCGCCAGCAGCTTTCAACTGACTAGCCCCGATCCCGGGGAGCTGTTTTTT
>TRBJ2-7|TRBV5-1|TRBD2|.
CASSPRTSDSYEQYF
TGCGCCAGCAGCCCGAGGACTAGCGACTCCTACGAGCAGTACTTC
>TRBJ2-1|TRBV7-8|.|few
CASSLLQRNNEQFF
TGTGCCAGCAGCTTACTTCAGAGGAACAATGAGCAGTTCTTC
>TRBJ2-2|TRBV7-6|TRBD1|few
CASSLERTGKTGELFF
TGTGCCAGCAGCTTGGAACGGACAGGGAAGACCGGGGAGCTGTTTTTT
>TRBJ1-3|TRBV29-1|.|many
CSVSGDLLSGNTIYF
TGCAGCGTTTCTGGGGACCTGCTCTCTGGAAACACCATATATTTT
>TRBJ1-2|TRBV12-3/TRBV12-4|.|many
CASVPGSGSYGYTF
TGTGCCAGCGTCCCTGGATCAGGGAGCTATGGCTACACCTTC
>TRBJ1-6|TRBV7-6|.|.
CASSLGVNSPLHF
TGTGCCAGCAGCTTAGGGGTTAATTCACCCCTCCACTTT
>TRBJ2-5|TRBV24-1|.|many
CATSEGRGDQETQYF
TGTGCCACCAGTGAGGGACGAGGCGACCAAGAGACCCAGTACTTC
>TRBJ2-3|TRBV7-3|TRBD1|many
CASSLSARTGGTDTQYF
TGTGCCAGCAGCCTATCCGCCCGGACAGGGGGCACAGATACGCAGTATTTT
>TRBJ2-3|TRBV12-3/TRBV12-4|.|.
CASTPPGSDTDTQYF
TGTGCCAGCACCCCCCCGGGCTCTGACACAGATACGCAGTATTTT